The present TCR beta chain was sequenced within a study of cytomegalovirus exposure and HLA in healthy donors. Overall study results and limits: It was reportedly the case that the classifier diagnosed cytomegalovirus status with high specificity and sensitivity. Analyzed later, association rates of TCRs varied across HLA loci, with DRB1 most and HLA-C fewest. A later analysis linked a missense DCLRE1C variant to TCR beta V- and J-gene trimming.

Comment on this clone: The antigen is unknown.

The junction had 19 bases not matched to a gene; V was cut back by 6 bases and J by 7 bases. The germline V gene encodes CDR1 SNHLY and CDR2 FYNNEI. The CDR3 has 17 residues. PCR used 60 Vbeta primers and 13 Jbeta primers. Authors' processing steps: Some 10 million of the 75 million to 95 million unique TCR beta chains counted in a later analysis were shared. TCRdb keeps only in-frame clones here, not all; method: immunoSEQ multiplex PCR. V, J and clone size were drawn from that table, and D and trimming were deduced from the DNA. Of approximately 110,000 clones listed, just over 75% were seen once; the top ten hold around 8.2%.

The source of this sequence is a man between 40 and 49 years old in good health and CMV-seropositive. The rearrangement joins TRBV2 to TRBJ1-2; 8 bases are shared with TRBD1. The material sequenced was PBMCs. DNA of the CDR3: TGTGCCAGCAGGACTAGGGGAATGGACAGGGTGGGTGGTGGCTACACCTTC. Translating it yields CASRTRGMDRVGGGYTF.